This T cell receptor (beta chain) comes out of a study of blood T cell repertoires in COVID-19. At the level of the study: Italy, Spain and the United States were the sources of the convalescent and acute COVID-19 samples.

Profiled with immunoSEQ multiplex PCR; TCRdb holds only in-frame clones, not every one. Of around 200,000 clones detected, approximately 84% appear once; the ten largest clones hold roughly 4.5%. The sequencing input was peripheral blood. The sequence came from a woman older than 75 with acute or convalescent COVID-19.

The CDR3 is CASSPRQLSAEAFF. For the CDR3, the DNA is TGTGCCAGCAGTCCCCGACAGTTAAGCGCTGAAGCTTTCTTT. J is TRBJ1-1 and V is TRBV7-9; weak D call: TRBD1 (5 bases). The length of the CDR3 is 14 residues. Germline loops: CDR1 SEHNR, CDR2 FQNEAQ (reference sequence). V lost 6 bases and J lost 6, with 17 bases in between.